This record concerns one T cell receptor (beta chain) sequence. As yet, its antigen is unknown. Trimming pared 4 bases from V and 2 bases from J, leaving 13 bases between. This CDR3 comprises 14 residues. CDR1 and CDR2 (germline): SGDLS, YYNGEE. These data originate in a study of T-cell memory formation after mild COVID-19. Study-level points and caveats: Whether second-wave clones peaking at day 37 were SARS-CoV-2 specific went unconfirmed.

5'RACE primed from the constant segment yielded TCR alpha and TCR beta cDNA libraries bearing sample barcodes and UMIs. One entry per CDR3 protein results from TCRdb running MiXCR on the 5' RACE reads. This sample has about 390,000 distinct CDR3 sequences, with approximately 16% found just once. This TCR was recovered from a man between 18 and 29 years old who had mild COVID-19 (a few samples of this study predate the infection). Cell type and time point are not known. V usage is TRBV9 and J usage is TRBJ2-7; D uncertain. The sequenced sample was PBMCs or a T cell subset sorted from them (not recorded which). Here the CDR3 reads CASSPRPVAYEQYF. As DNA, the CDR3 is TGTGCCAGCAGCCCTCGACCGGTTGCCTACGAGCAGTACTTC.